This TCR beta chain was documented in a study of radiation and T cells in renal cell carcinoma. Regarding time point: baseline pretreatment blood. Indicated treatment: 15 Gy SBRT to primary tumor, nephrectomy 4 weeks later. Clear cell pathology was present in this patient's renal cell carcinoma. This clone appeared once. The table came from immunoSEQ multiplex PCR; TCRdb's copy has only in-frame clones and leaves some out. The sample has about 95,000 clones; 65% to 90% are singletons. CDR3 length: 16 amino acids. V shed 2 bases, J shed 6 bases, and the junction held 9 bases outside the gene matches. The germline gives CDR1 MNHEY, CDR2 SVGAGI.

This receptor was taken from a man aged 45 to 65 with renal cell carcinoma. The material sequenced was blood, taken from a patient whose treatment included radiotherapy and nephrectomy. The chain links TRBV6-5 to TRBJ2-2, with 7 nucleotides matching TRBD2. In DNA form, the CDR3 reads TGTGCCAGCAGTTACGGGGGGGATAGTTTAGCCGGGGAGCTGTTTTTT. The encoded protein is CASSYGGDSLAGELFF.